These T cell receptor beta chains were read from a single sample in a study of identical twins. Via MiXCR, TCRdb re-called the 5' RACE reads, giving one row per CDR3 protein. The sample records about 530,000 distinct CDR3 sequences, approximately 20% being singletons. This sample was shared with a second study, whose subject was yellow fever vaccine responses in identical twins.

Sequences were obtained from CD4+ T cells sorted from blood. The receptors were sampled from a young woman in good health. Each CDR3 is given with its conserved first and last residue. The order of the fields is clone size, J gene, D gene, V gene, CDR3 protein, CDR3 DNA. D genes are given only for firm matches. Size is stated for part of the rows, as once, few or many counts, or as a class when the clone is expanded.

NA,TRBJ2-2,TRBD2,TRBV7-8,CASSSRVAGRNTGELFF,TGTGCCAGCAGCTCCCGGGTAGCGGGGAGAAACACCGGGGAGCTGTTTTTT
NA,TRBJ2-2,NA,TRBV7-2,CASSLSTAWNTGELFF,TGTGCCAGCAGCTTAAGTACAGCGTGGAACACCGGGGAGCTGTTTTTT
few,TRBJ1-1,NA,TRBV12-3/TRBV12-4,CASSSLTSRVGTEAFF,TGTGCCAGCAGTTCCCTGACTAGCAGGGTGGGCACTGAAGCTTTCTTT
NA,TRBJ2-5,NA,TRBV6-1,CASTRRRDFQETQYF,TGTGCCAGCACCCGTCGCCGGGATTTCCAAGAGACCCAGTACTTC
few,TRBJ2-5,NA,TRBV5-1,CASSLNVQETQYF,TGCGCCAGCAGCTTGAATGTCCAAGAGACCCAGTACTTC
NA,TRBJ2-5,TRBD2,TRBV5-1,CASTDGGAGETQYF,TGCGCCAGCACCGACGGGGGGGCCGGAGAGACCCAGTACTTC
few,TRBJ2-4,NA,TRBV6-1,CASSDLGAGGNIQYF,TGTGCCAGCAGTGACTTAGGTGCTGGGGGGAACATTCAGTACTTC
NA,TRBJ2-1,TRBD2,TRBV20-1,CSASAQLAGGNEQFF,TGCAGTGCTAGCGCTCAACTAGCGGGGGGCAATGAGCAGTTCTTC
NA,TRBJ2-7,NA,TRBV18,CASSPSQGGLNYEQYF,TGTGCCAGCTCACCCTCCCAAGGAGGCCTCAACTACGAGCAGTACTTC
few,TRBJ2-7,TRBD2,TRBV12-3/TRBV12-4,CASRPGLGHEQYF,TGTGCCAGCAGGCCGGGACTAGGACACGAGCAGTACTTC
NA,TRBJ2-5,TRBD1,TRBV15,CATSSKTGVETQYF,TGTGCCACCAGCAGCAAGACAGGGGTAGAGACCCAGTACTTC
NA,TRBJ2-7,NA,TRBV28,CASRPPRGLGEQYF,TGTGCCAGCAGACCACCCCGGGGACTGGGGGAGCAGTACTTC
NA,TRBJ2-3,TRBD2,TRBV20-1,CSARDWGLAGGRGDTQYF,TGCAGTGCTAGAGACTGGGGACTAGCGGGAGGGAGAGGAGATACGCAGTATTTT
few,TRBJ2-1,NA,TRBV24-1,CATSDFGRDNNEQFF,TGTGCCACCAGTGATTTTGGCAGAGACAACAATGAGCAGTTCTTC
NA,TRBJ2-1,NA,TRBV4-1,CASSQRAEERTGRIEFF,TGCGCCAGCAGCCAAAGGGCCGAGGAGAGGACGGGGCGTATCGAGTTCTTC
NA,TRBJ1-5,NA,TRBV3-1,CASRVRGRGGFQPQHF,TGTGCCAGCAGGGTGCGTGGCAGGGGAGGTTTTCAGCCCCAGCATTTT
NA,TRBJ2-1,TRBD1,TRBV27,CASSFRSGVPGQARIEQFF,TGTGCCAGCAGTTTCCGGTCCGGGGTGCCGGGACAGGCTCGTATTGAGCAGTTCTTC